This T cell receptor beta chain was sequenced in a study of blood T cell repertoires in COVID-19. Background on the study: Samples representing acute and convalescent COVID-19 were sourced from the United States, Italy and Spain. Sources were T cells, B-cell-depleted T cells, or PBMCs; the material itself was cDNA or gDNA.

Germline lookup yields CDR1 SGHTA and CDR2 FQGTGA. J was trimmed by 5 bases and V by 5 bases; bases with no gene match: 9. This CDR3 is built from 16 residues. As originally analysed: Reference gene primer amplification in the assay estimated nucleated cell counts. Sequenced by immunoSEQ multiplex PCR; TCRdb stores in-frame clones only, minus some. V and J calls plus clone size are reproduced from that table; the DNA served to infer D and trimming. The sample lists some 250,000 clones; about 90% were seen once. Sequencing input: peripheral blood. The rearrangement uses TRBV7-3 and TRBJ2-1; 10 nucleotides agree with TRBD2. The clonotype comes from a young woman who had recovered from COVID-19. The CDR3 protein is CASSPLAGALHNEQFF. CDR3 nucleotides: TGTGCCAGCAGCCCGCTAGCGGGGGCACTTCACAATGAGCAGTTCTTC.